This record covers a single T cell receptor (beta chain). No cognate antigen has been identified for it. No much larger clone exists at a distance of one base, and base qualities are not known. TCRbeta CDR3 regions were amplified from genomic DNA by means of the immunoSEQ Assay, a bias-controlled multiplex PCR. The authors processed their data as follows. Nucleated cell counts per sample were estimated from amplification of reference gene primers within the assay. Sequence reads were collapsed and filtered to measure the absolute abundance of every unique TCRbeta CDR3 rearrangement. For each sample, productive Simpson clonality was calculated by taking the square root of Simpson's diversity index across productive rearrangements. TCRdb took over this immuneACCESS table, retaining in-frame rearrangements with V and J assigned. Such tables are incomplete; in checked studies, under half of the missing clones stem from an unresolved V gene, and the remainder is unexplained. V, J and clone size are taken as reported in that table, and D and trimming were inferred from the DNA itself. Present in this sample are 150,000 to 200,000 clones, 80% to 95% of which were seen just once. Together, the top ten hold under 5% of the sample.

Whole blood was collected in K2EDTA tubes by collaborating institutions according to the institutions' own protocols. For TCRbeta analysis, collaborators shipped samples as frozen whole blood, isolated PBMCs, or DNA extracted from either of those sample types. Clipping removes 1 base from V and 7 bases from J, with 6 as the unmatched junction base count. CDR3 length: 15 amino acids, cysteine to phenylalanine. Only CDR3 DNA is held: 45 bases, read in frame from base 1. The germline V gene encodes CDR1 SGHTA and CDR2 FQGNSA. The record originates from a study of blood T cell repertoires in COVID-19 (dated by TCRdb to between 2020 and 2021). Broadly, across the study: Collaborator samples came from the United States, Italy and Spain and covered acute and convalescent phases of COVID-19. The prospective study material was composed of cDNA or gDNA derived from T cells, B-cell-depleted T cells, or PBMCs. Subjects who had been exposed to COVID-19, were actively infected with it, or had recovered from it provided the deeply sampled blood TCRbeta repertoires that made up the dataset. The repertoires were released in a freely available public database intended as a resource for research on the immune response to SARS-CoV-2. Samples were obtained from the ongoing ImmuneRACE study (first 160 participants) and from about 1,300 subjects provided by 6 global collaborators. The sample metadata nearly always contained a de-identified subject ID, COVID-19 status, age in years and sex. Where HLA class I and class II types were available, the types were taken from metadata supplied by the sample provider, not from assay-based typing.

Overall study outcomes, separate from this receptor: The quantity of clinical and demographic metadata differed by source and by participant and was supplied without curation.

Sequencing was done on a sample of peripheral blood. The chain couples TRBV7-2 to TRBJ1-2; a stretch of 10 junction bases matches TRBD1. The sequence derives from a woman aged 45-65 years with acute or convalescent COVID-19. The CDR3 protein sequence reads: CASSLGGQGRGGYTF. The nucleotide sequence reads TGTGCCAGCAGCTTAGGGGGACAGGGGAGGGGTGGCTACACCTTC.